The next 8 T cell receptor beta chains were all read from a single sample in a study of CD8+CD57+ T cells in acquired aplastic anemia. Genomic DNA was employed as the template in profiling TCR beta VDJ and CDR3. One entry per CDR3 protein results from TCRdb running MiXCR on the reads. There are about 420,000 distinct CDR3 sequences in the sample; under 80% occur only once, and 3.5% to 4.5% lies in the top ten. The specimen sequenced was sorted CD4+, CD8+, or CD8+CD57+ T cells (not recorded which) from PBMCs. All receptors come from a human donor in good health, serving as a control.

The rearrangement uses TRBV20-1 and TRBJ2-5; D gene unclear. There are 14 residues in the CDR3. Germline CDR1 and CDR2: DFQATT and SNEGSKA (reference sequence). Trimming removed 4 bases from V and 7 bases from J, with 19 bases in between. CDR3 loop: CSAITTNTEGTQYF. DNA for the CDR3: TGCAGTGCTATCACAACGAACACTGAAGGGACCCAGTACTTC.

This clonotype has only a few counts. Lacking the conserved final phenylalanine or tryptophan, this CDR3 likely reflects a read error. This chain connects TRBV9 to TRBJ1-3, with D possibly being TRBD1 (5 bases). V was shortened by 2 bases and J by 1 base, with 16 bases between the two germline ends. CDR3 length: 17 residues. The germline CDR1 and CDR2 sequences are SGDLS and YYNGEE. For the CDR3, the DNA is TGTGCCAGCAGCGTCATAGACAGTAGGGGATCTGGAAACACCATATATCTT. Its protein product is CASSVIDSRGSGNTIYL.

This clonotype was seen at least ten times. The chain couples TRBV5-8 to TRBJ1-2; possible D gene TRBD1, 5 bases. The CDR3 sequence is 13 residues long. V was cut by 4 bases and J by 1 base, with 8 bases left in between. Germline values: CDR1 SGHTS, CDR2 YDEGEE. In nucleotides, the CDR3 is TGTGCCAGCAGCAGGGGTGATAACTATGGCTACACCTTC. The encoded protein is CASSRGDNYGYTF.

The chain employs TRBV7-6 and TRBJ2-3; maybe TRBD1 (5 bases). Between the trimmed V and J ends, which lost 5 bases and 15 bases, there was a span of 27 bases. There are 15 residues in the CDR3. Germline V lookup: CDR1 SGHVS, CDR2 FNYEAQ. CDR3: CASSSQGQNSPLHYF. For the CDR3, the DNA is TGTGCCAGCAGCAGCCAGGGCCAAAATTCACCCCTCCACTATTTT.

This clonotype appeared a single time. The chain recombines TRBV29-1 with TRBJ2-7; D is unresolved. The V gene's germline CDR1 is SQVTM and CDR2 ANQGSEA. The CDR3 loop spans 12 amino acids. V dropped 8 bases and J dropped 5 bases, with 16 bases sitting between them. This CDR3 is CSRPSQRNEQYF. CDR3 nucleotide sequence: TGCAGCCGACCGTCTCAAAGGAACGAGCAGTACTTC.

In regard to this clonotype: An end of the junction does not agree with germline; a read error may underlie this. This sequence joins TRBV5-6 and TRBJ2-5, with 13 bases that match TRBD2. Germline V gene lookup returns CDR1 SGHDT and CDR2 YYEEEE. This CDR3 is built from 11 residues. The CDR3 DNA reads as TGTGCCAGCAGCCCCGGGACTAGCGGGGACTTC. Translation: CASSPGTSGDF.

The chain combines TRBV7-2 with TRBJ2-3, with D perhaps TRBD2 (7 bases). Germline V gives CDR1 SGHTA, CDR2 FQGNSA. The CDR3 runs to 16 residues. V gave up 1 base and J gave up 9 bases, with 20 bases separating them. As DNA, the CDR3 is TGTGCCAGCAGCTTAGGAGGGGGGGCGGGGGAGACCACGCAGTATTTT. Its translation: CASSLGGGAGETTQYF. The full variable domain, rest sourced from reference TRBV7-2 and TRBJ2-3, is GAGVSQSPSNKVTEKGKDVELRCDPISGHTALYWYRQSLGQGLEFLIYFQGNSAPDKSGLPSDRFSAERTGGSVSTLTIQRTQQEDSAVYLCASSLGGGAGETTQYFGPGTRLTVL.

About this clonotype: The DNA is omitted, as the CDR3 cannot be located on it reliably, and the CDR3 follows TCRdb's listing. This sequence joins TRBV7-2 and TRBJ2-5; the table's D call, TRBD2, was not checked against the DNA. The length of the CDR3 is 16 amino acids, counting both ends. In germline, CDR1 is SGHTA, CDR2 FQGNSA. The CDR3 spells CASSLQETQYFGPQYF.